The rows below give T cell receptor beta chains drawn from one sample of a study of CD8 T cells in Susac syndrome. From the immunoSEQ multiplex PCR reads, TCRdb called clonotypes with MiXCR, one entry per CDR3 protein. The sample lists 100,000 to 150,000 distinct CDR3 sequences; about 95% were seen once. Sequenced input: CD4+ T cells from PBMCs. These receptors all come from a human donor in good health. Each CDR3 is given with its conserved first and last residue. The D gene is left open where the match is weak. Only part of the rows carry a size: once, few, many, or a class if the clone is expanded.

clone_size: -
j_call: TRBJ1-2
d_call: -
v_call: TRBV6-5
cdr3_nt: TGTGCCAGCAGCCCCCAGGGCTATGGCTACACCTTC
cdr3_aa: CASSPQGYGYTF

clone_size: -
j_call: TRBJ1-5
d_call: -
v_call: TRBV20-1
cdr3_nt: TGCAGTGCTAGAGATGGTCCTCAGCCCCAGCATTTT
cdr3_aa: CSARDGPQPQHF

clone_size: -
j_call: TRBJ2-1
d_call: -
v_call: TRBV2
cdr3_nt: TGTGCCAGCGGGAACCTCAATGAGCAGTTCTTC
cdr3_aa: CASGNLNEQFF

clone_size: -
j_call: TRBJ2-5
d_call: -
v_call: TRBV5-4
cdr3_nt: TGTGCCAGCAGTAACGGGGTCCAAGAGACCCAGTACTTC
cdr3_aa: CASSNGVQETQYF

clone_size: -
j_call: TRBJ2-1
d_call: TRBD2
v_call: TRBV20-1
cdr3_nt: TGCAGTGCCCCTACGGGCGGGGGGTCCTACAATGAGCAGTTCTTC
cdr3_aa: CSAPTGGGSYNEQFF

clone_size: -
j_call: TRBJ2-7
d_call: TRBD1
v_call: TRBV29-1
cdr3_nt: TGCAGCGTGGGGAAAACAGGGGGGAGGTACGAGCAGTACTTC
cdr3_aa: CSVGKTGGRYEQYF

clone_size: -
j_call: TRBJ2-1
d_call: TRBD2
v_call: TRBV10-2
cdr3_nt: TGCGCCAGCAGGACTAGCGGGATATACAATGAGCAGTTCTTC
cdr3_aa: CASRTSGIYNEQFF

clone_size: -
j_call: TRBJ1-5
d_call: -
v_call: TRBV27
cdr3_nt: TGTGCCAGCAGACCTCTGGGGGCAGCCAATCAGCCCCAGCATTTT
cdr3_aa: CASRPLGAANQPQHF

clone_size: -
j_call: TRBJ2-1
d_call: -
v_call: TRBV18
cdr3_nt: TGTGCCAGCTCACCCCGGGACGCCGCTAACAATGAGCAGTTCTTC
cdr3_aa: CASSPRDAANNEQFF

clone_size: -
j_call: TRBJ1-2
d_call: -
v_call: TRBV29-1
cdr3_nt: TGCAGCGTTGCAGGGACACAAAGGGGCTACACCTTC
cdr3_aa: CSVAGTQRGYTF

clone_size: -
j_call: TRBJ2-1
d_call: -
v_call: TRBV5-6
cdr3_nt: TGTGCCAGCAGCCTGGGGCTAACCAGCTCCTACAATGAGCAGTTCTTC
cdr3_aa: CASSLGLTSSYNEQFF

clone_size: few
j_call: TRBJ2-1
d_call: -
v_call: TRBV5-6
cdr3_nt: TGTGCCAGCAGCCCGGTGGGCAATGAGCAGTTCTTC
cdr3_aa: CASSPVGNEQFF

clone_size: -
j_call: TRBJ1-1
d_call: TRBD1
v_call: TRBV29-1
cdr3_nt: TGCAGCGTTGACAGGGGGCAAGGGGGCACTGAAGCTTTCTTT
cdr3_aa: CSVDRGQGGTEAFF

clone_size: -
j_call: TRBJ1-4
d_call: -
v_call: TRBV19
cdr3_nt: TGTGCCAGTAGTGACCGCATTGGCCGCAACGAAAAACTGTTTTTT
cdr3_aa: CASSDRIGRNEKLFF

clone_size: -
j_call: TRBJ2-1
d_call: TRBD2
v_call: TRBV11-2
cdr3_nt: TGTGCCAGCACCTGGGGTGTCCTAGCGGGGGCCTACAATGAGCAGTTCTTC
cdr3_aa: CASTWGVLAGAYNEQFF

clone_size: -
j_call: TRBJ2-5
d_call: -
v_call: TRBV7-9
cdr3_nt: TGTGCCAGCAGCTTACCTCGTGCGTCAGAGACCCAGTACTTC
cdr3_aa: CASSLPRASETQYF

clone_size: -
j_call: TRBJ2-7
d_call: -
v_call: TRBV29-1
cdr3_nt: TGCAGCGTTGAGGGCGACAGCTCCTACGAGCAGTACTTC
cdr3_aa: CSVEGDSSYEQYF

clone_size: -
j_call: TRBJ2-4
d_call: -
v_call: TRBV4-2
cdr3_nt: TGTGCCAGCAGCCATCCCCCGGGGGCGGGTTCCAACATTCAGTACTTC
cdr3_aa: CASSHPPGAGSNIQYF

clone_size: -
j_call: TRBJ1-2
d_call: -
v_call: TRBV20-1
cdr3_nt: TGCAGTGCTATACCCGGGTACGATGGCTACACCTTC
cdr3_aa: CSAIPGYDGYTF

clone_size: -
j_call: TRBJ1-2
d_call: -
v_call: TRBV7-2
cdr3_nt: TGTGCCAGCAGCTTAGCGAGAGGCTACACCTTC
cdr3_aa: CASSLARGYTF

clone_size: -
j_call: TRBJ2-3
d_call: -
v_call: TRBV5-4
cdr3_nt: TGTGCCAGCAGCTTCGGCAAGAGGATAGATACGCAGTATTTT
cdr3_aa: CASSFGKRIDTQYF

clone_size: -
j_call: TRBJ2-3
d_call: -
v_call: TRBV20-1
cdr3_nt: TGCAGTGCTAGAGGGCCCCTCCTGGGCACAGATACGCAGTATTTT
cdr3_aa: CSARGPLLGTDTQYF

clone_size: -
j_call: TRBJ2-3
d_call: -
v_call: TRBV3-1
cdr3_nt: TGTGCCAGCAGCCAAGCCGTACAGGGAGATACGCAGTATTTT
cdr3_aa: CASSQAVQGDTQYF

clone_size: few
j_call: TRBJ1-1
d_call: -
v_call: TRBV11-3
cdr3_nt: TGTGCCAGCAGCCCTGGGGGTGGGACTGAAGCTTTCTTT
cdr3_aa: CASSPGGGTEAFF

clone_size: -
j_call: TRBJ2-7
d_call: -
v_call: TRBV5-1
cdr3_nt: TGCGCCAGCAGGATCGCGGGTTCAGGCGAGCAGTACTTC
cdr3_aa: CASRIAGSGEQYF

clone_size: -
j_call: TRBJ2-1
d_call: TRBD2
v_call: TRBV5-1
cdr3_nt: TGCGCCAGCAGCTTCGGAGGGGAGGGCAATGAGCAGTTCTTC
cdr3_aa: CASSFGGEGNEQFF

clone_size: -
j_call: TRBJ2-7
d_call: -
v_call: TRBV7-2
cdr3_nt: TGTGCCAGCAGCTTAGACAAAAAAAGCTACGAGCAGTACTTC
cdr3_aa: CASSLDKKSYEQYF

clone_size: -
j_call: TRBJ1-4
d_call: -
v_call: TRBV5-6
cdr3_nt: TGTGCCAGCAGCCCCCGAGTTACTAATGAAAAACTGTTTTTT
cdr3_aa: CASSPRVTNEKLFF

clone_size: -
j_call: TRBJ2-7
d_call: TRBD2
v_call: TRBV3-1
cdr3_nt: TGTGCCAGCAGCCCGACTAGCGGGCCCACCGAGCAGTACTTC
cdr3_aa: CASSPTSGPTEQYF

clone_size: -
j_call: TRBJ1-1
d_call: TRBD1
v_call: TRBV9
cdr3_nt: TGTGCCAGCAGCAGGGGGACAGGGGGCTACACTGAAGCTTTCTTT
cdr3_aa: CASSRGTGGYTEAFF

clone_size: -
j_call: TRBJ2-5
d_call: TRBD1
v_call: TRBV24-1
cdr3_nt: TGTGCCACCAGTGATGGACAGGGACGAGAGACCCAGTACTTC
cdr3_aa: CATSDGQGRETQYF

clone_size: -
j_call: TRBJ2-7
d_call: TRBD2
v_call: TRBV4-2
cdr3_nt: TGTGCCAGCAGCCAAGATCTAGGCGCTAGCGGGACCACCTCCTACGAGCAGTACTTC
cdr3_aa: CASSQDLGASGTTSYEQYF

clone_size: -
j_call: TRBJ2-1
d_call: -
v_call: TRBV27
cdr3_nt: TGTGCCAGCAGTTTCTGGATGGAGCCGGTGCAGTTCTTC
cdr3_aa: CASSFWMEPVQFF

clone_size: -
j_call: TRBJ2-1
d_call: -
v_call: TRBV5-6
cdr3_nt: TGTGCCAGCAGCGGGGGGCTTGTCCGCGGGAGCTACAATGAGCAGTTCTTC
cdr3_aa: CASSGGLVRGSYNEQFF

clone_size: -
j_call: TRBJ2-7
d_call: TRBD1
v_call: TRBV23-1
cdr3_nt: TGCGCCAGCAGTCAATCATTCCGGGACAGGGCCCCCTACGAGCAGTACTTC
cdr3_aa: CASSQSFRDRAPYEQYF

clone_size: once
j_call: TRBJ1-2
d_call: -
v_call: TRBV3-1
cdr3_nt: TGTGCCAGCAGCCCGAGGCCCGTTCCCTATGGCTACACCTTC
cdr3_aa: CASSPRPVPYGYTF

clone_size: once
j_call: TRBJ2-7
d_call: TRBD1
v_call: TRBV3-1
cdr3_nt: TGTGCCAGCAGCCCTAAAACCGGGACAGGGAACTACGAGCAGTACTTC
cdr3_aa: CASSPKTGTGNYEQYF

clone_size: -
j_call: TRBJ2-3
d_call: -
v_call: TRBV20-1
cdr3_nt: TGCAGTGCTAGAGTTGCGCCTGTGAATACGCAGTATTTT
cdr3_aa: CSARVAPVNTQYF

clone_size: -
j_call: TRBJ2-2
d_call: TRBD1
v_call: TRBV2
cdr3_nt: TGTGCCAGCAGTGGACAGGGGATAAAGAACACCGGGGAGCTGTTTTTT
cdr3_aa: CASSGQGIKNTGELFF

clone_size: -
j_call: TRBJ2-5
d_call: -
v_call: TRBV12-3/TRBV12-4
cdr3_nt: TGTGCCAGCAGGGTCGGGATCCAAGAGACCCAGTACTTC
cdr3_aa: CASRVGIQETQYF

clone_size: -
j_call: TRBJ2-7
d_call: -
v_call: TRBV5-1
cdr3_nt: TGCGCCAGCAGCTTGTGGGGAGACAGTCTGAGCTCCTACGAGCAGTACTTC
cdr3_aa: CASSLWGDSLSSYEQYF

clone_size: -
j_call: TRBJ2-2
d_call: -
v_call: TRBV5-6
cdr3_nt: TGTGCCAGCACGACGTCTGGGGTACGGGACACCGGGGAGCTGTTTTTT
cdr3_aa: CASTTSGVRDTGELFF

clone_size: -
j_call: TRBJ2-1
d_call: -
v_call: TRBV7-2
cdr3_nt: TGTGCCAGCAGCTTAGGAACCGTGGGTGAGCAGTTCTTC
cdr3_aa: CASSLGTVGEQFF

clone_size: -
j_call: TRBJ2-7
d_call: TRBD2
v_call: TRBV28
cdr3_nt: TGTGCCAGCACCAGAGCGGGGGCCTACGAGCAGTACTTC
cdr3_aa: CASTRAGAYEQYF

clone_size: once
j_call: TRBJ2-1
d_call: -
v_call: TRBV28
cdr3_nt: TGTGCCAGCAGCGGGAGCCCCTACAATGAGCAGTTCTTC
cdr3_aa: CASSGSPYNEQFF

clone_size: -
j_call: TRBJ2-2
d_call: -
v_call: TRBV12-3/TRBV12-4
cdr3_nt: TGTGCCAGTCGTCCTGGGGGGAACACCGGGGAGCTGTTTTTT
cdr3_aa: CASRPGGNTGELFF